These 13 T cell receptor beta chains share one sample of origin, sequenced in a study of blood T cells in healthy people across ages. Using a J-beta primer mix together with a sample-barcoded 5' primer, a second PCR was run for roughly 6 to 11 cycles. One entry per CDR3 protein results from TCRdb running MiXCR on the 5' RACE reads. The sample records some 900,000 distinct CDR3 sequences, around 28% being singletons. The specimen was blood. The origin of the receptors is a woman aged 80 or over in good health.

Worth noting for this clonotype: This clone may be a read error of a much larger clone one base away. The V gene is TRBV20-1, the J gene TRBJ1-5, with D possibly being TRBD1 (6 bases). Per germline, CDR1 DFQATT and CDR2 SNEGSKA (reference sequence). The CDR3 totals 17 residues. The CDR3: CRARDPLGGVNNQPQHF. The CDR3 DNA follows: TGCAGGGCTAGAGACCCTTTAGGGGGTGTGAACAATCAGCCCCAGCATTTT.

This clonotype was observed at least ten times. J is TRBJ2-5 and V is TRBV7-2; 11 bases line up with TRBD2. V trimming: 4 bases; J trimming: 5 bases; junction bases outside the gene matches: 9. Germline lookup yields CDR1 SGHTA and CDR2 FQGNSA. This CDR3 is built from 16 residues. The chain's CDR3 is CASSSSSGGAFETQYF. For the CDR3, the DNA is TGTGCCAGCAGCTCAAGTAGCGGGGGGGCTTTTGAGACCCAGTACTTC.

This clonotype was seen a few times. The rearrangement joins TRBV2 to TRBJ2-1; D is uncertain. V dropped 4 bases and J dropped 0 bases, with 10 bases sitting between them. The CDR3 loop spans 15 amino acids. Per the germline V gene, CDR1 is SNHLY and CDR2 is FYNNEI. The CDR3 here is CASSAVRTSYNEQFF. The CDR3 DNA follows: TGTGCCAGCAGTGCAGTCAGAACCTCCTACAATGAGCAGTTCTTC.

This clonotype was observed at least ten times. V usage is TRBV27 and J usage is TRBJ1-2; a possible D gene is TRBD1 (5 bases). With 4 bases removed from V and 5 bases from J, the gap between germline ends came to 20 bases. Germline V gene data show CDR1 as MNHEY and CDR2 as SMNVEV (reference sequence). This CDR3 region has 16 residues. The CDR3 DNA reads TGTGCCAGCAGTTCCTCCCACCGGGGGGACCTTTATGGCTACACCTTC. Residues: CASSSSHRGDLYGYTF.

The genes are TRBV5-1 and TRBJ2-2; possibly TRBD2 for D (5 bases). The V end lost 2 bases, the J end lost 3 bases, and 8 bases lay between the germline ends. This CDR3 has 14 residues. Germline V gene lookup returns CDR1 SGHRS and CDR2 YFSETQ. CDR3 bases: TGCGCCAGCAGCTTCGACGGGGACACCGGGGAGCTGTTTTTT. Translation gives CASSFDGDTGELFF.

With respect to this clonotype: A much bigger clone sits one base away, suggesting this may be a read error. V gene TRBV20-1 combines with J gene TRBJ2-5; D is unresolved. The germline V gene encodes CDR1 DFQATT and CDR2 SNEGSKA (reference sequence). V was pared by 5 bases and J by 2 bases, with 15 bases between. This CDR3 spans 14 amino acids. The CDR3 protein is CSALLVGTQETQYF. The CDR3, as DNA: TGCAGTGCTCTCCTGGTGGGAACTCAAGAGACCCAGTACTTC.

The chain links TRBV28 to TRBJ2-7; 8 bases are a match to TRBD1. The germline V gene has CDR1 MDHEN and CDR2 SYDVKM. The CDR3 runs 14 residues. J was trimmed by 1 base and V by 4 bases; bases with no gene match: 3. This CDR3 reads CASSSGDRSYEQYF. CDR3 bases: TGTGCCAGCAGTTCTGGGGACAGGTCCTACGAGCAGTACTTC.

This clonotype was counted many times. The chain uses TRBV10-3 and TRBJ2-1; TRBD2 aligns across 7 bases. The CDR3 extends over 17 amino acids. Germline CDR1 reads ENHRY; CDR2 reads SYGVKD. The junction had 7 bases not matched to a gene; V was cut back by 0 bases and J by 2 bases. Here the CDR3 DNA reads TGTGCCATCAGTGAGTCGACTGGCGGGGGTACCTACAATGAGCAGTTCTTC. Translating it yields CAISESTGGGTYNEQFF.

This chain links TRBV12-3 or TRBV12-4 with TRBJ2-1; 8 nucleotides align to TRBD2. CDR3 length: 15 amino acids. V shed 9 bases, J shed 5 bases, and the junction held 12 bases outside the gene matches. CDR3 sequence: CASRTTSGINNEQFF. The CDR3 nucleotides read TGTGCCAGTAGGACCACTAGCGGAATTAACAATGAGCAGTTCTTC.

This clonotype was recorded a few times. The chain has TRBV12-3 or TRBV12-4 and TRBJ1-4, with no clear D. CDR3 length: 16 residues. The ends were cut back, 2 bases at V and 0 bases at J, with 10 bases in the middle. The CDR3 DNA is TGTGCCAGCAGTTTATCCGCGGGGACAACTAATGAAAAACTGTTTTTT. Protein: CASSLSAGTTNEKLFF.

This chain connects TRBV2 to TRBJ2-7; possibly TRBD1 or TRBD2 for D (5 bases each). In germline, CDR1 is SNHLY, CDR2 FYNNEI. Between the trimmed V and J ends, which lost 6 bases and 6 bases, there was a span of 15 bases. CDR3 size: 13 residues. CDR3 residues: CASSPRRDGEQYF. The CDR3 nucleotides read TGTGCCAGCAGCCCCCGAAGGGACGGCGAGCAGTACTTC.

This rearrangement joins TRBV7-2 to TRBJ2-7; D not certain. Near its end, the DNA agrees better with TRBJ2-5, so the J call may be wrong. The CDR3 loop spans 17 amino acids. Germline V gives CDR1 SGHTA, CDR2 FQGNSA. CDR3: CASSPRVQRLVGGTQYF. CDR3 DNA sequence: TGTGCCAGCAGCCCTAGGGTTCAGAGGCTAGTGGGCGGGACCCAGTACTTC.

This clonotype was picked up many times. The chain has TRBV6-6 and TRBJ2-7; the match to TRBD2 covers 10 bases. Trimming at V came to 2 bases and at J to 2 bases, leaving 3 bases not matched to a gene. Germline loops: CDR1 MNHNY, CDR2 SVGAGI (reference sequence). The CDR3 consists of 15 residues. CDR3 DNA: TGTGCCAGCAGTTACGGAGCGGGGGGGCCCTACGAGCAGTACTTC. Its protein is CASSYGAGGPYEQYF.